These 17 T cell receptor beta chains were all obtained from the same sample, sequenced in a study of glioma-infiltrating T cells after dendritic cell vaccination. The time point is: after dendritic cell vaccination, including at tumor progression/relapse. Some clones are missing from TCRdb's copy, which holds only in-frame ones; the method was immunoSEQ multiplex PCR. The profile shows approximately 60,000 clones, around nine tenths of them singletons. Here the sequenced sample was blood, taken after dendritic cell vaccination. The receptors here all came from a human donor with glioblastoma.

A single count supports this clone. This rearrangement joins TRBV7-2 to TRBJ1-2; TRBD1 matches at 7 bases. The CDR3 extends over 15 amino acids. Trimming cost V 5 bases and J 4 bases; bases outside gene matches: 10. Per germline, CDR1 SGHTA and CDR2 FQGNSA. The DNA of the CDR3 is TGTGCCAGCAGCCCCTATATATCAGGGGGCTATGGCTACACCTTC. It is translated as CASSPYISGGYGYTF.

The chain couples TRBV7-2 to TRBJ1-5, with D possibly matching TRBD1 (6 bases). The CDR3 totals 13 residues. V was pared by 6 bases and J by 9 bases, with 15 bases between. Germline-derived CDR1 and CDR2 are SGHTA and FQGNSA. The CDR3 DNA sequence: TGTGCCAGCAGTCCAGACGACAGGTGGCCCCAGCATTTT. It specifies CASSPDDRWPQHF.

The DNA for the CDR3 is TGCGCCAGCAGCTCGCTGGATGGGGCGAACACTGAAGCTTTCTTT. This codes for CASSSLDGANTEAFF. J is TRBJ1-1 and V is TRBV5-1; possible D gene TRBD1, 5 bases. The CDR3 spans 15 residues. V was trimmed by 3 bases and J by 1 base, leaving 13 bases between them. The germline gives CDR1 SGHRS, CDR2 YFSETQ.

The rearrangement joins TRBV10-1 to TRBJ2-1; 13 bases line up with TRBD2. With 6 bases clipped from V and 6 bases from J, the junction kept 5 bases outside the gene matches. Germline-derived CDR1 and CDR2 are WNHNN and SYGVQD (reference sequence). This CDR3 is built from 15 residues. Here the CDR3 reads CASREGLAGINEQFF. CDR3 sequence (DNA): TGCGCCAGCAGGGAGGGACTAGCGGGAATCAATGAGCAGTTCTTC.

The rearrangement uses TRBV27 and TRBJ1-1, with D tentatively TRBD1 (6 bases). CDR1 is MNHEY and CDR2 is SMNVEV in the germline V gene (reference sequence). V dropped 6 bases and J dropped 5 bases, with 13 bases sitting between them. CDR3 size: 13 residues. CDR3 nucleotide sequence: TGTGCCAGCAGCCTACAGGGTTTGACTGAAGCTTTCTTT. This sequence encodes CASSLQGLTEAFF.

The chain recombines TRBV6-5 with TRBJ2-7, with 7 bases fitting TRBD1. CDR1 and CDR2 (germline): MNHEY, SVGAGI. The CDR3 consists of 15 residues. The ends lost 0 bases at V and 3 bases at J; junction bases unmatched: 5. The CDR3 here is CASSYSGGLGYEQYF. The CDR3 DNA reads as TGTGCCAGCAGTTACTCAGGGGGCCTGGGCTACGAGCAGTACTTC.

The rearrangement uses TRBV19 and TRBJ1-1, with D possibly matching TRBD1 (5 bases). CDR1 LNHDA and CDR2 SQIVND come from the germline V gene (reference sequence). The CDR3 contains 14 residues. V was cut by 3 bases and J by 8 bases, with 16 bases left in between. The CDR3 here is CASSIKAQAGEAFF. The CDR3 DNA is TGTGCCAGTAGTATCAAGGCACAGGCAGGAGAAGCTTTCTTT. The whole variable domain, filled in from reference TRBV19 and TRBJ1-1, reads DGGITQSPKYLFRKEGQNVTLSCEQNLNHDAMYWYRQDPGQGLRLIYYSQIVNDFQKGDIAEGYSVSREKKESFPLTVTSAQKNPTAFYLCASSIKAQAGEAFFGQGTRLTVV.

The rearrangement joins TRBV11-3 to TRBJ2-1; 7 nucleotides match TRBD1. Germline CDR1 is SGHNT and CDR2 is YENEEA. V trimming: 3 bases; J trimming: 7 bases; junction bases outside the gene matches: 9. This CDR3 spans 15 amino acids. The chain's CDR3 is CASSFRDSAGNEQFF. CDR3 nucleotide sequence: TGTGCCAGCAGCTTCCGGGACAGCGCAGGGAATGAGCAGTTCTTC.

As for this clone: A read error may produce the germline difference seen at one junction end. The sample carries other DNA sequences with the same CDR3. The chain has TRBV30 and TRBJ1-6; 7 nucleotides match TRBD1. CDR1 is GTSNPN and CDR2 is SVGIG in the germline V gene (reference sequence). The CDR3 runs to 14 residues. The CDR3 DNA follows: TGTGCCTCCCAGACAGGGACTTATAATTCCCCCCTCCACTTT. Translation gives CASQTGTYNSPLHF.

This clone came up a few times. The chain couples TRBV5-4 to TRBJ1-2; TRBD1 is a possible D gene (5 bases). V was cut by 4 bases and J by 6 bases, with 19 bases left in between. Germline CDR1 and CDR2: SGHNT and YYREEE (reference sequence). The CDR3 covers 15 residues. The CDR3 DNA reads TGTGCCAGCAGCCAACCGGTTAGGCAGGGCGATGGCTACACCTTC. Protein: CASSQPVRQGDGYTF.

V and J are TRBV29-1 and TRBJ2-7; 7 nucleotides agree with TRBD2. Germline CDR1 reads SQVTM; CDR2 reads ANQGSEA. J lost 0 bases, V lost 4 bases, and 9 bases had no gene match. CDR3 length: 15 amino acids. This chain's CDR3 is CSVAASGTNSYEQYF. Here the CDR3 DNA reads TGCAGCGTTGCCGCTAGCGGTACTAACTCCTACGAGCAGTACTTC.

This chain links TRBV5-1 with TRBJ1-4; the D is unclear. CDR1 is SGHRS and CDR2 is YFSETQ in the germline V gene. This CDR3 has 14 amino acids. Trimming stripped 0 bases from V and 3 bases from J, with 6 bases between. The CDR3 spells CASSLAGSNEKLFF. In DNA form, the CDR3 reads TGCGCCAGCAGCTTGGCGGGATCTAATGAAAAACTGTTTTTT.

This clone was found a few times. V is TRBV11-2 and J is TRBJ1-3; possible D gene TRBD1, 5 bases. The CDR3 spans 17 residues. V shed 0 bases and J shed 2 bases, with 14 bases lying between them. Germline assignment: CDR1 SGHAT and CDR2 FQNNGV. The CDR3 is CASSLDPGSRAGNTIYF. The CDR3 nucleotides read TGTGCCAGCAGCTTAGATCCTGGAAGCAGGGCTGGAAACACCATATATTTT.

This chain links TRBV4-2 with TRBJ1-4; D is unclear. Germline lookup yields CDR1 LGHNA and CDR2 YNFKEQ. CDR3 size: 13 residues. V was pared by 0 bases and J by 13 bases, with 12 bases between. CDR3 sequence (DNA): TGTGCCAGCAGCCAAGATATAAGAGGGAGACTGTTTTTT. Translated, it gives CASSQDIRGRLFF.

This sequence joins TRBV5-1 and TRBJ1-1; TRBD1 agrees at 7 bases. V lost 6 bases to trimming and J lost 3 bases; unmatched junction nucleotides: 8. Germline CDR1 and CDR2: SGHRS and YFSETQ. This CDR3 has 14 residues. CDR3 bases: TGCGCCAGCACGCAACAGGGGTCCGACACTGAAGCTTTCTTT. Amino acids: CASTQQGSDTEAFF.

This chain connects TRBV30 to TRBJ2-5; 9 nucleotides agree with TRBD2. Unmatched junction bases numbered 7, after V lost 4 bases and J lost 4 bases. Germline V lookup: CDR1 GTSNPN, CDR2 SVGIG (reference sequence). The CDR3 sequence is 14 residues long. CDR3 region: CAWTMAAGGETQYF. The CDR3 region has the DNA TGTGCCTGGACGATGGCAGCGGGGGGAGAGACCCAGTACTTC.

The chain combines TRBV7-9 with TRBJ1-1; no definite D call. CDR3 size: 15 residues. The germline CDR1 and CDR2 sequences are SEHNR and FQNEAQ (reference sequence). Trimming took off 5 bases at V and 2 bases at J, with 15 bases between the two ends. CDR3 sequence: CASSPPNLPNTEAFF. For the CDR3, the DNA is TGTGCCAGCAGCCCTCCTAACCTCCCTAACACTGAAGCTTTCTTT.